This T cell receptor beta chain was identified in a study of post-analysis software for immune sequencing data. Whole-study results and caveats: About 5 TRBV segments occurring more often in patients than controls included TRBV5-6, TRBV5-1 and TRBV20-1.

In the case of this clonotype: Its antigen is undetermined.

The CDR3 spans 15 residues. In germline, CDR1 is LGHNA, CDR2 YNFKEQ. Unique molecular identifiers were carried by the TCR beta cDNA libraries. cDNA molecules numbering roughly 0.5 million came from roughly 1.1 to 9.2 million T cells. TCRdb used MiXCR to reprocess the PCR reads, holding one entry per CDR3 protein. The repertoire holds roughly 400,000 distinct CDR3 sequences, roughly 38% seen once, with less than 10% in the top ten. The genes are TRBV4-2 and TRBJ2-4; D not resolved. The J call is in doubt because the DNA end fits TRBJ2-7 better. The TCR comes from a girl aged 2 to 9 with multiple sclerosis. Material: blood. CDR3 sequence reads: CASSQDYQAFYEQYF. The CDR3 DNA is TGTGCCAGCAGCCAAGATTACCAGGCCTTCTACGAGCAGTACTTC.